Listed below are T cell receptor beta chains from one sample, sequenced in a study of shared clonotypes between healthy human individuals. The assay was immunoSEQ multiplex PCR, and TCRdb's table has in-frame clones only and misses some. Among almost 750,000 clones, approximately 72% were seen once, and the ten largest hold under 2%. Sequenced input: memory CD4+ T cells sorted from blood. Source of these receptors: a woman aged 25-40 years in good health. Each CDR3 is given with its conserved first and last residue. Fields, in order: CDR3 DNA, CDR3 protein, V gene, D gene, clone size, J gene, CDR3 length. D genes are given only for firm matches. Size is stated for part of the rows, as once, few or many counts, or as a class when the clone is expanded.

CDR3 DNA: TGCGCCAGCAGCCAAGGGGGGGCCCGATCCTACGAGCAGTACTTC
CDR3 protein: CASSQGGARSYEQYF
V gene: TRBV4-1
D gene: .
clone size: .
J gene: TRBJ2-7
CDR3 length: 15

CDR3 DNA: TGTGCCAGCAGCTTGACTAGCGGGGCCTACAATGAGCAGTTCTTC
CDR3 protein: CASSLTSGAYNEQFF
V gene: TRBV7-7
D gene: TRBD2
clone size: .
J gene: TRBJ2-1
CDR3 length: 15

CDR3 DNA: TGTGCCAGCAGCCAAAGACTAGCCGAATACAATGAGCAGTTCTTC
CDR3 protein: CASSQRLAEYNEQFF
V gene: TRBV7-9
D gene: TRBD2
clone size: .
J gene: TRBJ2-1
CDR3 length: 15

CDR3 DNA: TGCGCCAGCAGTGAGTGGGACTCTCCGGGCGGCTACACCTTC
CDR3 protein: CASSEWDSPGGYTF
V gene: TRBV10-1
D gene: .
clone size: .
J gene: TRBJ1-2
CDR3 length: 14

CDR3 DNA: TGTGCCAGCAGCGTGTCAGGGTACGGCAATCAGCCCCAGCATTTT
CDR3 protein: CASSVSGYGNQPQHF
V gene: TRBV9
D gene: .
clone size: once
J gene: TRBJ1-5
CDR3 length: 15

CDR3 DNA: TGTGCCAGTAGTATAATTGCAGGGGCCGATGGCTATGGCTACACCTTC
CDR3 protein: CASSIIAGADGYGYTF
V gene: TRBV19
D gene: .
clone size: .
J gene: TRBJ1-2
CDR3 length: 16

CDR3 DNA: TGTGCCAGTAGTGGACAGGGGGGTAGGCCCCAGCATTTT
CDR3 protein: CASSGQGGRPQHF
V gene: TRBV19
D gene: TRBD1
clone size: .
J gene: TRBJ1-5
CDR3 length: 13

CDR3 DNA: TGTGCCAGCAGCTTCCAACGGGACAGGGAGTACACCTTC
CDR3 protein: CASSFQRDREYTF
V gene: TRBV7-2
D gene: TRBD1
clone size: many
J gene: TRBJ1-2
CDR3 length: 13

CDR3 DNA: TGCGCCAGCAGCGCGATAGGACAGGGAGAAGAAAAACTGTTTTTT
CDR3 protein: CASSAIGQGEEKLFF
V gene: TRBV5-1
D gene: TRBD1
clone size: few
J gene: TRBJ1-4
CDR3 length: 15

CDR3 DNA: TGTGCCAGCAGTACCGGGACAGGGATGAAAGAGACCCAGTACTTC
CDR3 protein: CASSTGTGMKETQYF
V gene: TRBV5-4
D gene: TRBD1
clone size: .
J gene: TRBJ2-5
CDR3 length: 15

CDR3 DNA: TGTGCCAGCAGCCCCAGACTAGCTTGGGAGACCCAGTACTTC
CDR3 protein: CASSPRLAWETQYF
V gene: TRBV7-6
D gene: TRBD2
clone size: once
J gene: TRBJ2-5
CDR3 length: 14

CDR3 DNA: TGTGCCAGCAGCTTGACTAGCGGAAGGGAGGCCGAGCAGTACTTC
CDR3 protein: CASSLTSGREAEQYF
V gene: TRBV7-2
D gene: TRBD2
clone size: .
J gene: TRBJ2-7
CDR3 length: 15

CDR3 DNA: TGCGCCAGCAGTGATTCTGGACCAAGCCAAGAGACCCAGTACTTC
CDR3 protein: CASSDSGPSQETQYF
V gene: TRBV10-1
D gene: .
clone size: .
J gene: TRBJ2-5
CDR3 length: 15

CDR3 DNA: TGCAGCGTTCTTAGTAATGAAAAACTGTTTTTT
CDR3 protein: CSVLSNEKLFF
V gene: TRBV29-1
D gene: .
clone size: .
J gene: TRBJ1-4
CDR3 length: 11

CDR3 DNA: TGTGCCAGCAGTGGACCGACACGGTACACTGAAGCTTTCTTT
CDR3 protein: CASSGPTRYTEAFF
V gene: TRBV6-1
D gene: .
clone size: .
J gene: TRBJ1-1
CDR3 length: 14

CDR3 DNA: TGTGCCACCAGCAGAGATCGTCAGGGTCTTGGCTACACCTTC
CDR3 protein: CATSRDRQGLGYTF
V gene: TRBV15
D gene: .
clone size: few
J gene: TRBJ1-2
CDR3 length: 14

CDR3 DNA: TGTGCCAGCTCGGGTGGGGGTGAAAAACTGTTTTTT
CDR3 protein: CASSGGGEKLFF
V gene: TRBV28
D gene: .
clone size: few
J gene: TRBJ1-4
CDR3 length: 12

CDR3 DNA: TGTGCCAGCGGGGACAAGTGGACGGCAAATGGCTACACCTTC
CDR3 protein: CASGDKWTANGYTF
V gene: TRBV6-1
D gene: .
clone size: many
J gene: TRBJ1-2
CDR3 length: 14

CDR3 DNA: TGTGCCACCAGCAGACCTTCTACCCAATCTGCGCAGTACTTC
CDR3 protein: CATSRPSTQSAQYF
V gene: TRBV15
D gene: .
clone size: .
J gene: TRBJ2-7
CDR3 length: 14

CDR3 DNA: TGTGCCAGCTCACCGAAGAGGGGTGGCCGGGACAGGGGTTCGGTAAACAATGAGCAGTTCTTC
CDR3 protein: CASSPKRGGRDRGSVNNEQFF
V gene: TRBV18
D gene: TRBD1
clone size: .
J gene: TRBJ2-1
CDR3 length: 21

CDR3 DNA: TGTGCCAGCAGTTACGGTAGCGGGCAAGAGACCCAGTACTTC
CDR3 protein: CASSYGSGQETQYF
V gene: TRBV6-6
D gene: TRBD2
clone size: .
J gene: TRBJ2-5
CDR3 length: 14

CDR3 DNA: TGTGCCTGGAAGTTCGGCTGGAGCTCTGGAAACACCATATATTTT
CDR3 protein: CAWKFGWSSGNTIYF
V gene: TRBV30
D gene: .
clone size: few
J gene: TRBJ1-3
CDR3 length: 15

CDR3 DNA: TGTGCCAGCAGGGGACAGGGGTTGGGCTATGGCTACACCTTC
CDR3 protein: CASRGQGLGYGYTF
V gene: TRBV28
D gene: TRBD1
clone size: .
J gene: TRBJ1-2
CDR3 length: 14

CDR3 DNA: TGTGCCAGCAGTGGTACCCTGGGGGGGCCCCAGCATTTT
CDR3 protein: CASSGTLGGPQHF
V gene: TRBV6-5
D gene: .
clone size: .
J gene: TRBJ1-5
CDR3 length: 13

CDR3 DNA: TGCGCCAGCAGCACCAGGTCCTACAATGAGCAGTTCTTC
CDR3 protein: CASSTRSYNEQFF
V gene: TRBV5-1
D gene: .
clone size: .
J gene: TRBJ2-1
CDR3 length: 13

CDR3 DNA: TGTGCCAGCGCCTCCATTAAGGCGGGAAATCAGCCCCAGCATTTT
CDR3 protein: CASASIKAGNQPQHF
V gene: TRBV5-6
D gene: .
clone size: .
J gene: TRBJ1-5
CDR3 length: 15

CDR3 DNA: TGTGCCAGCAGCCCTTCCTCCAGCGGAACCTACAATGAGCAGTTCTTC
CDR3 protein: CASSPSSSGTYNEQFF
V gene: TRBV7-8
D gene: .
clone size: .
J gene: TRBJ2-1
CDR3 length: 16

CDR3 DNA: TGCAGCGCCGTGACAGGGATTAACACTGAAGCTTTCTTT
CDR3 protein: CSAVTGINTEAFF
V gene: TRBV29-1
D gene: TRBD1
clone size: once
J gene: TRBJ1-1
CDR3 length: 13

CDR3 DNA: TGTGCCAGCAGCTTATATGAGACTAGCTTGACCAAAAACATTCAGTACTTC
CDR3 protein: CASSLYETSLTKNIQYF
V gene: TRBV7-9
D gene: TRBD2
clone size: .
J gene: TRBJ2-4
CDR3 length: 17

CDR3 DNA: TGCGCCAGCAGCTTGGTCGCGGGAGGGCCCGCAGATACGCAGTATTTT
CDR3 protein: CASSLVAGGPADTQYF
V gene: TRBV5-1
D gene: TRBD2
clone size: .
J gene: TRBJ2-3
CDR3 length: 16

CDR3 DNA: TGTGCCATCACCCCCGGGACAGAGATCGGCTACACCTTC
CDR3 protein: CAITPGTEIGYTF
V gene: TRBV10-3
D gene: TRBD1
clone size: .
J gene: TRBJ1-2
CDR3 length: 13

CDR3 DNA: TGCGCCAGCAGCATGGGGAGCCAAGAGACCCAGTACTTC
CDR3 protein: CASSMGSQETQYF
V gene: TRBV5-1
D gene: .
clone size: .
J gene: TRBJ2-5
CDR3 length: 13

CDR3 DNA: TGTGCCAGCAGCGTTTCCCGGGGGTTCCAAGAGACCCAGTACTTC
CDR3 protein: CASSVSRGFQETQYF
V gene: TRBV9
D gene: .
clone size: .
J gene: TRBJ2-5
CDR3 length: 15

CDR3 DNA: TGCAGCGTTGAAGATGCCCGGACAGGGGGAGAGCAGTTCTTC
CDR3 protein: CSVEDARTGGEQFF
V gene: TRBV29-1
D gene: TRBD1
clone size: .
J gene: TRBJ2-1
CDR3 length: 14

CDR3 DNA: TGTGCCAGCAGCGGGACTAGCGCACGCACCGGGGAGCTGTTTTTT
CDR3 protein: CASSGTSARTGELFF
V gene: TRBV6-1
D gene: TRBD2
clone size: .
J gene: TRBJ2-2
CDR3 length: 15

CDR3 DNA: TGTGCCAGCAGTGAGAAAATAGAGGGTGCAGATACGCAGTATTTT
CDR3 protein: CASSEKIEGADTQYF
V gene: TRBV25-1
D gene: .
clone size: .
J gene: TRBJ2-3
CDR3 length: 15

CDR3 DNA: TGTGCCAGCAGCCCCCGCCGGGGCCGACAGAACACTGAAGCTTTCTTT
CDR3 protein: CASSPRRGRQNTEAFF
V gene: TRBV5-8
D gene: .
clone size: .
J gene: TRBJ1-1
CDR3 length: 16

CDR3 DNA: TGTGCCAGCAGTACGCCGGGCTCAGTCTCAGAGCAGTACTTC
CDR3 protein: CASSTPGSVSEQYF
V gene: TRBV28
D gene: .
clone size: .
J gene: TRBJ2-7
CDR3 length: 14

CDR3 DNA: TGTGCCAGCAGTTACAGGAGGAGGAGGGAGCAGTACTTC
CDR3 protein: CASSYRRRREQYF
V gene: TRBV6-5
D gene: .
clone size: .
J gene: TRBJ2-7
CDR3 length: 13

CDR3 DNA: TGTGCCAGCAGCCTGACAGGGGAATCCTACGAGCAGTACTTC
CDR3 protein: CASSLTGESYEQYF
V gene: TRBV28
D gene: TRBD1
clone size: .
J gene: TRBJ2-7
CDR3 length: 14

CDR3 DNA: TGTGCCATCAGTCTGACAGGGGGTGACACTGAAGCTTTCTTT
CDR3 protein: CAISLTGGDTEAFF
V gene: TRBV10-3
D gene: TRBD1
clone size: once
J gene: TRBJ1-1
CDR3 length: 14

CDR3 DNA: TGTGCCAGCAGCTCACATAGACCGGCTGAAAAACTGTTTTTT
CDR3 protein: CASSSHRPAEKLFF
V gene: TRBV7-2
D gene: .
clone size: .
J gene: TRBJ1-4
CDR3 length: 14

CDR3 DNA: TGTGCCAGCAGTTCCCCCCCGGGGGCGGCCAAAAACATTCAGTACTTC
CDR3 protein: CASSSPPGAAKNIQYF
V gene: TRBV28
D gene: .
clone size: .
J gene: TRBJ2-4
CDR3 length: 16

CDR3 DNA: TGCAGCGTTCGACAGGGGACCGGGGAGCTGTTTTTT
CDR3 protein: CSVRQGTGELFF
V gene: TRBV29-1
D gene: TRBD1
clone size: .
J gene: TRBJ2-2
CDR3 length: 12

CDR3 DNA: TGTGCCAGCAGTGGGAGGCAGTGGGGTCCTAGCGGAAACACCATATATTTT
CDR3 protein: CASSGRQWGPSGNTIYF
V gene: TRBV6-1
D gene: .
clone size: many
J gene: TRBJ1-3
CDR3 length: 17

CDR3 DNA: TGTGCCAGCAGTTCCGGCAATTCCTACAATGAGCAGTTCTTC
CDR3 protein: CASSSGNSYNEQFF
V gene: TRBV6-5
D gene: .
clone size: .
J gene: TRBJ2-1
CDR3 length: 14

CDR3 DNA: TGTGCCAGCTCGCGCAACAGGGGAGAGGATGGCTACACCTTC
CDR3 protein: CASSRNRGEDGYTF
V gene: TRBV18
D gene: TRBD1
clone size: many
J gene: TRBJ1-2
CDR3 length: 14